This TCR beta chain was captured by sequencing in a study of blood T cell repertoires in COVID-19. CDR1 is SGDLS and CDR2 is YYNGEE in the germline V gene. This CDR3 comprises 18 residues. The V segment lost 0 bases and the J segment 4 bases; nucleotides outside the gene matches: 14. TCRdb's copy holds only in-frame clones and misses some; the assay was immunoSEQ multiplex PCR. The table lists around 460,000 clones, about 90% of them singletons. Source material: peripheral blood. The chain combines TRBV9 with TRBJ2-5, with 8 bases aligning to TRBD2. The TCR was taken from a man younger than 35 with COVID-19, enrolled during active disease. The DNA of the CDR3 is TGTGCCAGCAGCGTAGGCTCGGGAGGGCCGGTGATTGGAGAGACCCAGTACTTC. Amino acids: CASSVGSGGPVIGETQYF.